The source of this T cell receptor (beta chain) is a study of neurological immune-mediated disorders. This clonotype was observed at least ten times. In TCRdb, the 5' RACE reads were re-called with MiXCR into one record per CDR3 protein. This table holds 50,000 or so distinct CDR3 sequences, around a tenth found once. CDR3 size: 20 residues. The germline CDR1 and CDR2 sequences are MRHNA and SNTAGT. V lost 2 bases and J lost 0; bases outside the gene matches: 12. The chain is built from TRBV6-4 and TRBJ1-4; 10 bases match TRBD1. Sequenced input: PBMCs. This clonotype originated in a woman aged 40 to 49 with HTLV-1-associated myelopathy (HAM/TSP). The CDR3 spells CASSDRGTGAWPATNEKLFF. DNA for the CDR3: TGTGCCAGCAGTGACCGCGGGACAGGGGCCTGGCCTGCAACTAATGAAAAACTGTTTTTT.